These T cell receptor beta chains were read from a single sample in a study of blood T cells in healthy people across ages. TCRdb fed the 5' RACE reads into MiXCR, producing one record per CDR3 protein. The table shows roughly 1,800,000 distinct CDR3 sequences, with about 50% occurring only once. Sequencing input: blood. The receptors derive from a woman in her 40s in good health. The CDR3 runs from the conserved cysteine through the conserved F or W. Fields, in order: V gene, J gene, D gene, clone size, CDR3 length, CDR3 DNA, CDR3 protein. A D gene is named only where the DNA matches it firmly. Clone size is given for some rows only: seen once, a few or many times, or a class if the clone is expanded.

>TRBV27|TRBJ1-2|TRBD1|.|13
TGTGCCAGCAGTATGGGACAGGAGTATGGCTACACCTTC
CASSMGQEYGYTF
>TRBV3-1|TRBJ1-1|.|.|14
TGTGCCAGCAGCCAAACTCACATGAACACTGAAGCTTTCTTT
CASSQTHMNTEAFF
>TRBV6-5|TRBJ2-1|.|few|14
TGTGCCAGCAGTAGGGGAAGGTTGTCTTGGGAGCAGTTCTTC
CASSRGRLSWEQFF
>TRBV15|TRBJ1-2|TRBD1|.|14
TGTGCCACCAGCGGCGGGACAGGATTTTATGGCTACACCTTC
CATSGGTGFYGYTF
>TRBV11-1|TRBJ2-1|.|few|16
TGTGCCAGCAGCATCGCCCAAAGAAGCTCCTACAATGAGCAGTTCTTC
CASSIAQRSSYNEQFF
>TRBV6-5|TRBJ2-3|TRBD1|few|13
TGTGCCAGCAGTTACTTAGGGGGCGATACGCAGTATTTT
CASSYLGGDTQYF
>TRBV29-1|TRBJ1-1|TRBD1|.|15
TGCAGCGTTCCTGTGGCAGGGGGCTGGGGCACTGAAGCTTTCTTT
CSVPVAGGWGTEAFF
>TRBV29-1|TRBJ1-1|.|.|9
TGCAGCGTTGAGGGTAGCGCTTTCTTT
CSVEGSAFF
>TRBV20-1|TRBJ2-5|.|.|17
TGCAGTGCTAGAGATTTAGCCCGGACAGCCCTACAAGAGACCCAGTACTTC
CSARDLARTALQETQYF
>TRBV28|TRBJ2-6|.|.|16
TGTGCCAGCAGTTTATTTAGGGTCTCTGGGGCCAACGTCCTGACTTTC
CASSLFRVSGANVLTF
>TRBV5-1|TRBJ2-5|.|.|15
TGCGCCAGCAGCTTGGTTCAAAGTAAACAAGAGACCCAGTACTTC
CASSLVQSKQETQYF
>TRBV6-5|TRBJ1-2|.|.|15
TGTGCCAGCAGTTACTCCGGGGCTCATACCTATGGCTACACCTTC
CASSYSGAHTYGYTF
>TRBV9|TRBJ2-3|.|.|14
TGTGCCAGCAGCGTAGGCGCTTTCACAGATACGCAGTATTTT
CASSVGAFTDTQYF
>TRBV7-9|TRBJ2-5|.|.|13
TGTGCCAGCAGCGCCCCCAACCAAGAGACCCAGTACTTC
CASSAPNQETQYF
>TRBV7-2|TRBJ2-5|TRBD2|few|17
TGTGCCAGCAGCTGGATGATCGGCCGGGGGACTACGGAGACCCAGTACTTC
CASSWMIGRGTTETQYF
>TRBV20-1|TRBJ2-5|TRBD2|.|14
TGCAGTGCTCAAGACGGTAGCGGGGGGCCGACCCAGTACTTC
CSAQDGSGGPTQYF
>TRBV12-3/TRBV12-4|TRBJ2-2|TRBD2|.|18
TGTGCCAGCAGTTTGGAGGGACTAGCGGGGATCAACACCGGGGAGCTGTTTTTT
CASSLEGLAGINTGELFF
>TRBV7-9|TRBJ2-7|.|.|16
TGTGCCAGCAGCTTAGGGCCGGGACATAGCTCCTACGAGCAGTACTTC
CASSLGPGHSSYEQYF
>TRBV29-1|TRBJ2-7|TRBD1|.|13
TGCAGCGTTTACGAACAGGGGATCTACGAGCAGTACTTC
CSVYEQGIYEQYF
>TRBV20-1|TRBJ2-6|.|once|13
TGCAGTGCTAGATTCTCTGGGGCCAACGTCCTGACTTTC
CSARFSGANVLTF
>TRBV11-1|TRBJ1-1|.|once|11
TGTGCCAGCAGTTCGGGCCGTGAAGCTTTCTTT
CASSSGREAFF
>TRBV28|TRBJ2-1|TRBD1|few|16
TGTGCCAGCAGGGACGGACAGGGGGTTTCCTACAATGAGCAGTTCTTC
CASRDGQGVSYNEQFF
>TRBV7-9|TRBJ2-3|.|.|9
TGTGCCGGCGAAGATACGCAGTATTTT
CAGEDTQYF
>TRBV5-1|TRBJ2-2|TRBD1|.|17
TGCGCCAGCAGCCAAAGGTCGGGACAGGGCTACACCGGGGAGCTGTTTTTT
CASSQRSGQGYTGELFF
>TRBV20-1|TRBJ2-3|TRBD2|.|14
TGCAGTGTTGTAGCGGGGGGGAGCACAGATACGCAGTATTTT
CSVVAGGSTDTQYF
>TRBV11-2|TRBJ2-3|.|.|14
TGTGCCAGCAGCTTAGCTGGCAGCAGCGATACGCAGTATTTT
CASSLAGSSDTQYF
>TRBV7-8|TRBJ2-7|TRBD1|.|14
TGTGCCAGCAACTTCCAAGGGGGCGGGTACGAGCAGTACTTC
CASNFQGGGYEQYF
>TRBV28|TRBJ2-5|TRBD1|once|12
TGTGGGACAGGGGGTAGTTGGAATGAGCAGTACTTC
CGTGGSWNEQYF
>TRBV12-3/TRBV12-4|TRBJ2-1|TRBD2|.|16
TGTGCCAGCAGCGCAGCCTCTAGCGGGGGGGCCGATGAGCAGTTCTTC
CASSAASSGGADEQFF
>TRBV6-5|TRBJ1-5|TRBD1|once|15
TGTGCCAGCAGGAAACAGGGGGTCAGCAATCAGCCCCAGCATTTT
CASRKQGVSNQPQHF
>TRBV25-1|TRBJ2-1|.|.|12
TGTGCCAGCGGTCACAGGGTCGATGAGCAGTTCTTC
CASGHRVDEQFF
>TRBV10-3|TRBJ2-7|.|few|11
TGTGCCATCAGCGATCCCTACGAGCAGTACTTC
CAISDPYEQYF
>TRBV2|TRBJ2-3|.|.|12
TGTGCCAGCCGTGGACCTAGGGATACGCAGTATTTT
CASRGPRDTQYF
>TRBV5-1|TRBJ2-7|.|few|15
TGCGCCAGCAGCTTGGGAGGGCAGATTTCCTACGAGCAGTACTTC
CASSLGGQISYEQYF
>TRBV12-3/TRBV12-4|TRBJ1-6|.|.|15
TGTGCCAGCAACAAAGTTAGCTCCTATAACTCACCCCTCCACTTT
CASNKVSSYNSPLHF